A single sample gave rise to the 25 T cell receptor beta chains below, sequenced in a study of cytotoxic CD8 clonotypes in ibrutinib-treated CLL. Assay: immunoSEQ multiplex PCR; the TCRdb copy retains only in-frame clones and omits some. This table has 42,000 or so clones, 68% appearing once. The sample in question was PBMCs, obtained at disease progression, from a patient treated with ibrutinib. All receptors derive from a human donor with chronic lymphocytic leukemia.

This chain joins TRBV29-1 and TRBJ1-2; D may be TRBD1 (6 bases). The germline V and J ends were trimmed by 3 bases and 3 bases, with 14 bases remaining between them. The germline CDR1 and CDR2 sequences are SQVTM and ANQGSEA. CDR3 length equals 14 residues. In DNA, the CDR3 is TGCAGCGTTGACGGCAGGGGCAAAGACTATGGCTACACCTTC. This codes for CSVDGRGKDYGYTF.

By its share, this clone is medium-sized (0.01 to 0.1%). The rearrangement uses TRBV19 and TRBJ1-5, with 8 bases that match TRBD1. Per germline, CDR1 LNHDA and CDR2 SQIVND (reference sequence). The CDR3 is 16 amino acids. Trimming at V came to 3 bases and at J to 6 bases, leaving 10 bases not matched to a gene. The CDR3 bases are TGTGCCAGTAGTATTGGGACAGGTAAAGTCCCTCAGCCCCAGCATTTT. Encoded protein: CASSIGTGKVPQPQHF.

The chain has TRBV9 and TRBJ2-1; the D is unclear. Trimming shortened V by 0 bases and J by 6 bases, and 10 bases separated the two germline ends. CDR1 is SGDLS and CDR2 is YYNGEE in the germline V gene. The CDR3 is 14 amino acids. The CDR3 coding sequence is TGTGCCAGCAGCGTAGTCCTTCATAGCAATGAGCAGTTCTTC. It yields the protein CASSVVLHSNEQFF.

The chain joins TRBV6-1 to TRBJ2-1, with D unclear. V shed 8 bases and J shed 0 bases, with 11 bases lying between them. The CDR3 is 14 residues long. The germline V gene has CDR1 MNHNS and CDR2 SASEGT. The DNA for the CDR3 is TGTGCCAGCTTGATATCGTTCTCCTACAATGAGCAGTTCTTC. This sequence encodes CASLISFSYNEQFF.

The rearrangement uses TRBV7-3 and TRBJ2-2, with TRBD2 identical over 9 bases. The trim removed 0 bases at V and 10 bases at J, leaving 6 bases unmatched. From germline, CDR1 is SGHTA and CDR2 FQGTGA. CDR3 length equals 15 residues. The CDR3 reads CASSLTSGSYEELFF. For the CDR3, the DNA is TGTGCCAGCAGCTTAACTAGCGGGAGCTATGAGGAGCTGTTTTTT.

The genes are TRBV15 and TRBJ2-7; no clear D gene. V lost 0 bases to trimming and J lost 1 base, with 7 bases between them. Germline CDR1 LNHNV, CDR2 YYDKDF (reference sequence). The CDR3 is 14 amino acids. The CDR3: CATSRDAVSYEQYF. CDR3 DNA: TGTGCCACCAGCAGAGATGCAGTTTCCTACGAGCAGTACTTC.

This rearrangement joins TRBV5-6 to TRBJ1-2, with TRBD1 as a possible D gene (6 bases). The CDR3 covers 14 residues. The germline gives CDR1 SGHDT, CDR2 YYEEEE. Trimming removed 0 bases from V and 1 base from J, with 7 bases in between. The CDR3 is CASSLGTVNYGYTF. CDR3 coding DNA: TGTGCCAGCAGCTTGGGGACAGTTAACTATGGCTACACCTTC.

Here the CDR3 reads CAVGRSAGELFF. CDR3 bases: TGTGCCGTAGGCAGGAGCGCCGGGGAGCTGTTTTTT. This chain links TRBV19 with TRBJ2-2; D is uncertain. Germline CDR1 and CDR2: LNHDA and SQIVND (reference sequence). The CDR3 runs to 12 residues. The V gene lost 11 bases and the J gene lost 6 bases, with 13 bases spanning the gap.

The CDR3 DNA reads as TGTGCCAGCTCAACTATAGCGGGAGCGGCAGATACGCAGTATTTT. Protein product: CASSTIAGAADTQYF. The genes are TRBV18 and TRBJ2-3, with 9 bases aligning to TRBD2. Germline V gives CDR1 KGHSH, CDR2 LQKENI. There are 15 residues in the CDR3. Trimming at V came to 5 bases and at J to 4 bases, leaving 7 bases not matched to a gene.

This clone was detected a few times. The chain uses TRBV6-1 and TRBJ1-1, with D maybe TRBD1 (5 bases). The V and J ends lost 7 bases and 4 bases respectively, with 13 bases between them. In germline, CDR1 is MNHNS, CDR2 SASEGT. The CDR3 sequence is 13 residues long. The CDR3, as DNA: TGTGCCAGCAATAGTCAGAGGGGCACTGAAGCTTTCTTT. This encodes CASNSQRGTEAFF.

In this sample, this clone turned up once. This CDR3 is CASRPALSDTQYF. DNA for the CDR3: TGTGCCAGCAGACCTGCTTTGTCAGATACGCAGTATTTT. This sequence joins TRBV28 and TRBJ2-3; unclear D gene. This CDR3 comprises 13 residues. The germline V and J ends were trimmed by 6 bases and 4 bases, with 11 bases remaining between them. Germline V gene sequence: CDR1 MDHEN, CDR2 SYDVKM.

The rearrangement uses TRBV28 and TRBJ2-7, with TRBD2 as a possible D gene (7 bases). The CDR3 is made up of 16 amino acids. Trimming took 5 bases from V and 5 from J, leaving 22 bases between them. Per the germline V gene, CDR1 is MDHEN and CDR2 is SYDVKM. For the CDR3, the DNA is TGTGCCAGCAGTCTCCTCGAGGGGGGGCAAAATAACGAGCAGTACTTC. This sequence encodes CASSLLEGGQNNEQYF. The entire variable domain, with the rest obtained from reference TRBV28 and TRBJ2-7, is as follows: DVKVTQSSRYLVKRTGEKVFLECVQDMDHENMFWYRQDPGLGLRLIYFSYDVKMKEKGDIPEGYSVSREKKERFSLILESASTNQTSMYLCASSLLEGGQNNEQYFGPGTRLTVT.

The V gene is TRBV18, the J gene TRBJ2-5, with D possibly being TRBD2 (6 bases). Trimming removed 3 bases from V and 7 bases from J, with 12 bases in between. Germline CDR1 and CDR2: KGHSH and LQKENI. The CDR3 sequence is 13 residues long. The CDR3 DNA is TGTGCCAGCTCACCGGAGGGCCCCAGGACCCAGTACTTC. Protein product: CASSPEGPRTQYF.

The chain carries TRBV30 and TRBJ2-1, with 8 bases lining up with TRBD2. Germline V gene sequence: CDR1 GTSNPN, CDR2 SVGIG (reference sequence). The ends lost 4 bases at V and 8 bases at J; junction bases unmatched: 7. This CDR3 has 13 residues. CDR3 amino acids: CAWTSGYSDEQFF. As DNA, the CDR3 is TGTGCCTGGACTAGCGGGTATTCGGATGAGCAGTTCTTC.

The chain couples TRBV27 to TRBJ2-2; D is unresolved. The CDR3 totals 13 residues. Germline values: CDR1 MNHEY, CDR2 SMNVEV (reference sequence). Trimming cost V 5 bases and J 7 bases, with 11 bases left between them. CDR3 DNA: TGTGCCAGCAGTACGGGCGCGGTCGGGGAGCTGTTTTTT. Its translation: CASSTGAVGELFF.

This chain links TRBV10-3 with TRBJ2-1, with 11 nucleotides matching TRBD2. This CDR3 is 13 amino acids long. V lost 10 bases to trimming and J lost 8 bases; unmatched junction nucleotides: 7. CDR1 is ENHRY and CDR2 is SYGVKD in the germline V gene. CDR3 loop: CATTSGSGYEQFF. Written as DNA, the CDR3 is TGTGCCACCACTAGCGGGAGTGGGTATGAGCAGTTCTTC.

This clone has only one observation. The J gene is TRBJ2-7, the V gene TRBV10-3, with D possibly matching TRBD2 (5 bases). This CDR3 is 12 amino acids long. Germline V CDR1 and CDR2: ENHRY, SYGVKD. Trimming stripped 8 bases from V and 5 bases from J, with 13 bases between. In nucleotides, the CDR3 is TGTGCCATCTCGCGGGTCGGGAACGAGCAGTACTTC. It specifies CAISRVGNEQYF.

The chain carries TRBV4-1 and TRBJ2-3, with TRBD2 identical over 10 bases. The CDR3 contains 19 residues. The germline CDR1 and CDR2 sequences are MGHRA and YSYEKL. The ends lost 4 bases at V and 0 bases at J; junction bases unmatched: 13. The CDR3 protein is CASSPLSGRSRESTDTQYF. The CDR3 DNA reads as TGCGCCAGCAGCCCACTTAGCGGGAGGTCCCGGGAGAGCACAGATACGCAGTATTTT.

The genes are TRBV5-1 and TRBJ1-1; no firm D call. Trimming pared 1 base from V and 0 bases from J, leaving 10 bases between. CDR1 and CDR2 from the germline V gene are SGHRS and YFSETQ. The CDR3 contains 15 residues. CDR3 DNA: TGCGCCAGCAGCTTGTTGTTTGATATGAACACTGAAGCTTTCTTT. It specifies CASSLLFDMNTEAFF.

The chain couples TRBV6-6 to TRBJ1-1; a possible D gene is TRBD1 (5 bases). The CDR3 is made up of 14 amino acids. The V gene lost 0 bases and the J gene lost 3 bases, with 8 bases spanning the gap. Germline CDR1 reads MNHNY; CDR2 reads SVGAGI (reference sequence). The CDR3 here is CASSYSGGDTEAFF. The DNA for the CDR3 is TGTGCCAGCAGTTACTCCGGGGGGGACACTGAAGCTTTCTTT.

In nucleotides, the CDR3 is TGTGCCAGCAGTTATGAGGGTGGTTACGAGCAGTACTTC. The encoded protein is CASSYEGGYEQYF. This chain uses TRBV27 with TRBJ2-7; maybe TRBD2 (5 bases). The CDR3 spans 13 residues. The ends were cut back, 4 bases at V and 4 bases at J, with 11 bases in the middle. CDR1 and CDR2 (germline): MNHEY, SMNVEV (reference sequence).

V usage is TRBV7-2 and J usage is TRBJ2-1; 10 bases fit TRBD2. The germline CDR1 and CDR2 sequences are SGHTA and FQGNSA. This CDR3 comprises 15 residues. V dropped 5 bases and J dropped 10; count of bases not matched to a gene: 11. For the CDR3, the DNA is TGTGCCAGCAGCCCCGACCTAGCGGGAGCTAGCGAGCAGTTCTTC. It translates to CASSPDLAGASEQFF.

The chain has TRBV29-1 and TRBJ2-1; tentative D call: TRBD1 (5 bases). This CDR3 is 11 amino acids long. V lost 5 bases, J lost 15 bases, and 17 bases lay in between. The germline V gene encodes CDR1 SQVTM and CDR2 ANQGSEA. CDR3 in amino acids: CSVLVMGQGFF. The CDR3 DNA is TGCAGCGTTCTTGTAATGGGCCAGGGGTTCTTC.

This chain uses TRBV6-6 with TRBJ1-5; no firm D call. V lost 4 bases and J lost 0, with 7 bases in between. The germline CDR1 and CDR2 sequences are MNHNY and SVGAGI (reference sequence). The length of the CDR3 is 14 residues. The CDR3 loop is CASSFGSSNQPQHF. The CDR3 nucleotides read TGTGCCAGCAGTTTCGGGAGTAGCAATCAGCCCCAGCATTTT.

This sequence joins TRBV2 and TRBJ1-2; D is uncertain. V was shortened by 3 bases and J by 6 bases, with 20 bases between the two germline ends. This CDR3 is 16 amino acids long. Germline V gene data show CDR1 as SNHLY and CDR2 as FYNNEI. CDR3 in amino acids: CASSDFGRRAGNGYTF. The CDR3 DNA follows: TGTGCCAGCAGTGATTTTGGGAGGAGGGCGGGGAATGGCTACACCTTC.